This T cell receptor (beta chain) was recorded in a study of CD8+ T cells in alopecia areata. Study overall: Oral tofacitinib (5 to 10 mg twice daily) was administered to treated patients.

As the sequencing template, cDNA was produced by extracting RNA and reverse transcribing it. Sequencing was performed with immunoSEQ multiplex PCR; in TCRdb, only in-frame clones are kept and a portion is missing. The sample has 200,000 to 250,000 clones, 67% seen once. The CDR3 has 15 residues. V trimming: 5 bases; J trimming: 1 base; junction bases outside the gene matches: 3. Germline-derived CDR1 and CDR2 are SGHVS and FQNEAQ. The J gene is TRBJ2-3, the V gene TRBV7-8; 10 bases agree with TRBD2. Sequences were derived from CD4+ T cells sorted from blood, sampled at week 0. The TCR comes from a human donor with alopecia areata. The CDR3 sequence: CASSRSGGGTDTQYF. For the CDR3, the DNA is TGTGCCAGCAGCCGGAGCGGGGGGGGCACAGATACGCAGTATTTT.